This TCR beta chain was observed in a study of CD8+CD57+ T cells in acquired aplastic anemia. Study context: Mean yield of DNA from sorted CD4+ and CD8+ cells was around 3 ug. Study results and limitations: Fewer than 35 shared CD8+ CDR3s appeared highly expressed within patients' immunodominant clones.

Previously, flow cytometry had revealed CD8+CD57+ cell expansion in the patients chosen for sequencing. The TCR beta profiling, which covered VDJ combination and CDR3 sequence, was carried out using genomic DNA as the template. TCRdb called the reads again in MiXCR, with one record for every CDR3 protein. The sample consists of roughly 500,000 distinct CDR3 sequences, approximately 32% of them appearing once. This clonotype was observed a few times. Antigen unknown. V lost 3 bases to trimming and J lost 2 bases, with 9 bases between them. The CDR3 runs 15 residues. Germline lookup yields CDR1 KGHDR and CDR2 SFDVKD.

The chain uses TRBV24-1 and TRBJ2-2; D is undetermined. The TCR originated in a human donor with aplastic anemia. What was sequenced was sorted CD4+, CD8+, or CD8+CD57+ T cells (not recorded which) from PBMCs. CDR3 DNA sequence: TGTGCCACCAGTGATCCTGGGGAAAACACCGGGGAGCTGTTTTTT. Its protein is CATSDPGENTGELFF.